This is a list of T cell receptor beta chains from one sample in a study of blood T cell repertoires in COVID-19. Here immunoSEQ multiplex PCR was the method, and the copy in TCRdb shows in-frame clones only, minus some. The sample consists of 45,000 or so clones, 65% to 85% of them appearing once. Input material: peripheral blood. Receptor source: a man older than 75 in a cohort sampled during active COVID-19. Each CDR3 is given with its conserved first and last residue. A D gene is named only where the DNA matches it firmly. Some rows mark clone size as missing; the rest say once, few, many or name a class of expanded clone.

J | D | size | V | CDR3 | DNA
TRBJ2-7 | . | . | TRBV9 | CASNSGGNPSYEQYF | TGTGCCAGCAACTCGGGCGGGAATCCCTCCTACGAGCAGTACTTC
TRBJ1-2 | . | . | TRBV3-1/TRBV3-2 | CASSQGGGSSNYGYTF | TGTGCCAGCAGCCAAGGGGGGGGGAGTTCTAACTATGGCTACACCTTC
TRBJ1-1 | . | . | TRBV7-8 | CASSLWRTGLNTEAFF | TGTGCCAGCAGCTTGTGGCGAACAGGGTTGAACACTGAAGCTTTCTTT
TRBJ2-3 | . | . | TRBV7-2 | CASSLDGGPTDTQYF | TGTGCCAGCAGCTTAGATGGAGGGCCCACAGATACGCAGTATTTT
TRBJ2-5 | TRBD1 | . | TRBV7-8 | CASSRGGGEETQYF | TGTGCCAGCAGCCGAGGGGGCGGAGAAGAGACCCAGTACTTC
TRBJ2-3 | . | . | TRBV5-1 | CASASPGEIDTQYF | TGCGCCAGCGCCTCCCCAGGGGAAATAGATACGCAGTATTTT
TRBJ2-6 | . | . | TRBV19 | CASSPKRPGYLLSGANVLTF | TGTGCCAGTAGTCCTAAACGACCAGGCTATCTACTCTCTGGGGCCAACGTCCTGACTTTC
TRBJ1-3 | . | . | TRBV7-8 | CASSPSPQGLGNTIYF | TGTGCCAGCAGCCCTAGTCCCCAGGGTCTAGGAAACACCATATATTTT
TRBJ1-6 | . | . | TRBV4-1 | CASSQGEKRGGWNSPLHF | TGCGCCAGCAGCCAAGGGGAGAAAAGGGGAGGGTGGAATTCACCCCTCCACTTT
TRBJ1-3 | . | . | TRBV9 | CASSVVGAPGNTIYF | TGTGCCAGCAGCGTAGTGGGGGCACCCGGAAACACCATATATTTT
TRBJ2-6 | TRBD1 | once | TRBV2 | CASKLRDRGLGANVLTF | TGTGCCAGCAAACTCCGGGACAGGGGGCTTGGGGCCAACGTCCTGACTTTC
TRBJ2-3 | . | . | TRBV21-1 | CASSKTPESGDTQYF | TGTGCCAGCAGCAAAACGCCAGAGAGCGGGGATACGCAGTATTTT
TRBJ1-1 | TRBD1 | . | TRBV3-1/TRBV3-2 | CASSPFDRGVSTEAFF | TGTGCCAGCAGCCCTTTCGACAGGGGGGTTAGCACTGAAGCTTTCTTT
TRBJ2-5 | . | . | TRBV5-1 | CASCPGAGYQETQYF | TGCGCCAGCTGCCCCGGTGCGGGGTACCAAGAGACCCAGTACTTC
TRBJ1-3 | . | . | TRBV7-5 | CARSLANQSREDDSGNTIYF | TGTGCCAGAAGCTTAGCGAACCAGTCGCGGGAAGACGACTCTGGAAACACCATATATTTT
TRBJ1-2 | . | . | TRBV7-8 | CASSLQGLHYGYTF | TGTGCCAGCAGCTTACAGGGGTTACACTATGGCTACACCTTC
TRBJ2-2 | TRBD2 | . | TRBV24-1 | CATSDLWTSGSRTGELFF | TGTGCCACCAGTGATTTATGGACTAGCGGGAGCCGCACCGGGGAGCTGTTTTTT
TRBJ1-1 | . | . | TRBV5-1 | CASSLLYQGNTEAFF | TGCGCCAGCAGCTTGTTGTATCAGGGGAACACTGAAGCTTTCTTT
TRBJ1-4 | TRBD1 | once | TRBV28 | CASSLTGAADEKLFF | TGTGCCAGCAGTCTCACAGGGGCGGCCGATGAAAAACTGTTTTTT
TRBJ1-4 | TRBD1 | few | TRBV5-4 | CASSSGQGREKLFF | TGTGCCAGCAGCTCTGGACAGGGGAGAGAAAAACTGTTTTTT
TRBJ2-2 | TRBD1 | . | TRBV11-3 | CASSSGTGTTGELFF | TGTGCCAGCAGCTCTGGGACAGGTACTACCGGGGAGCTGTTTTTT
TRBJ1-5 | . | . | TRBV2 | CASASLWEGQPQHF | TGTGCCAGCGCCTCTCTGTGGGAGGGTCAGCCCCAGCATTTT
TRBJ1-2 | . | . | TRBV19 | CASSWYSRYTF | TGTGCCAGTAGTTGGTACAGCCGCTACACCTTC
TRBJ1-1 | TRBD1 | . | TRBV6-2/TRBV6-3 | CASSFDRANTEAFF | TGTGCCAGCAGTTTCGACAGGGCAAACACTGAAGCTTTCTTT
TRBJ2-3 | . | . | TRBV7-9 | CASSPVSTDTQYF | TGTGCCAGCAGCCCTGTTAGCACAGATACGCAGTATTTT
TRBJ2-7 | . | . | TRBV21-1 | CASSRPGTGTYEQYF | TGTGCCAGCAGCCGTCCCGGGACAGGGACCTACGAGCAGTACTTC
TRBJ2-5 | . | . | TRBV20-1 | CSARAPGTQYF | TGCAGTGCTAGAGCACCCGGGACCCAGTACTTC
TRBJ1-5 | TRBD1 | . | TRBV7-9 | CASSSQGALGNQPQHF | TGTGCCAGCAGCTCACAGGGGGCTCTGGGCAATCAGCCCCAGCATTTT
TRBJ2-7 | . | . | TRBV9 | CALGRMSYEQYF | TGTGCCCTGGGCCGGATGTCCTACGAGCAGTACTTC
TRBJ2-7 | TRBD1 | . | TRBV10-3 | CAISQDRERTYEQYF | TGTGCCATCAGTCAGGACAGGGAGAGGACCTACGAGCAGTACTTC
TRBJ2-1 | TRBD1 | . | TRBV2 | CASSEDRSYNEQFF | TGTGCCAGCAGTGAGGACAGGTCCTACAATGAGCAGTTCTTC
TRBJ1-1 | . | . | TRBV7-7 | CASSPLNTEAFF | TGTGCCAGCAGCCCTTTGAACACTGAAGCTTTCTTT
TRBJ2-7 | TRBD1 | . | TRBV30 | CAWSGTGTYEQYF | TGTGCCTGGTCCGGGACAGGGACCTACGAGCAGTACTTC
TRBJ1-6 | TRBD1 | . | TRBV28 | CASRQGFNSPLHF | TGTGCCAGCAGACAGGGGTTTAATTCACCCCTCCACTTT
TRBJ2-7 | . | . | TRBV21-1 | CASSIPGGPRYEQYF | TGTGCCAGCAGCATCCCGGGAGGGCCAAGGTACGAGCAGTACTTC
TRBJ1-4 | . | . | TRBV5-8 | CASSPRASNEKLFF | TGTGCCAGCAGTCCGCGGGCCTCTAATGAAAAACTGTTTTTT
TRBJ2-5 | TRBD2 | . | TRBV5-1 | CASSFRAGLETQYF | TGCGCCAGCAGCTTCCGAGCGGGGCTCGAGACCCAGTACTTC
TRBJ1-5 | . | . | TRBV9 | CASSPGNSNQPQHF | TGTGCCAGCAGTCCAGGGAATAGCAATCAGCCCCAGCATTTT
TRBJ1-1 | . | . | TRBV6-5 | CASSKIRGTEAFF | TGTGCCAGCAGTAAGATACGAGGAACTGAAGCTTTCTTT
TRBJ2-7 | . | . | TRBV5-1 | CASSLEARSYEQYF | TGCGCCAGCAGCTTGGAGGCCAGGTCCTACGAGCAGTACTTC
TRBJ1-1 | TRBD1 | . | TRBV5-1 | CASSSRGLTEAFF | TGCGCCAGCAGCTCCAGGGGGCTCACTGAAGCTTTCTTT
TRBJ2-7 | . | . | TRBV7-2 | CASSPGSGPYEQYF | TGTGCCAGCAGCCCCGGGAGCGGCCCCTACGAGCAGTACTTC